This T cell receptor beta chain was observed in a study of blood T cells in healthy people across ages. Study-level points and caveats: There was no known CMV status for donors, so expanded clonotype changes were possibly confounded.

With a J-beta primer mix and a sample-barcoded 5' primer, a second PCR ran about 6 to 11 cycles. TCRdb called the 5' RACE reads again in MiXCR, with one record for every CDR3 protein. The table has 650,000 to 1,000,000 distinct CDR3 sequences, around 36% seen once. As for this clonotype: Its specificity is unknown.

CDR3 length: 14 residues. The V gene end was trimmed by 7 bases and the J gene end by 9 bases; junction bases not matched to a gene: 7. In germline, CDR1 is SQVTM, CDR2 ANQGSEA. The chain recombines TRBV29-1 with TRBJ2-1; 15 nucleotides line up with TRBD2. Sequenced: blood. The sequence came from a man aged 18 to 29 in good health. CDR3 amino acids: CSGWTSGGAGEQFF. The CDR3 DNA sequence: TGCAGCGGGTGGACTAGCGGGGGGGCTGGTGAGCAGTTCTTC.